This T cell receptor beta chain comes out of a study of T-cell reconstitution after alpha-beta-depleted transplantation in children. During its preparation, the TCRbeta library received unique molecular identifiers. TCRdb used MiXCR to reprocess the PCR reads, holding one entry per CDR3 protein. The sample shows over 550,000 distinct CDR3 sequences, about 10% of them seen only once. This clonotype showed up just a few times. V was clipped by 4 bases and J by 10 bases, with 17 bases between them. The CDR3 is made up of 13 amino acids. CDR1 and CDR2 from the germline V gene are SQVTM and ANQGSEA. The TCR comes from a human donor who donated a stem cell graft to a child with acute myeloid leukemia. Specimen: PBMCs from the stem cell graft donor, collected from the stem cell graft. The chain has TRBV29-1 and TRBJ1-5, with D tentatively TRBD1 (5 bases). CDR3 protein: CSVVKGVGGPQHF. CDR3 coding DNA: TGCAGCGTTGTAAAAGGGGTTGGGGGACCCCAGCATTTT.